What follows is one TCR beta chain and its context. What it recognizes is unknown. Its ends do not fully match the called genes, so a read error is possible. The data stem from a study of T cell repertoires in cytomegalovirus infection. Looking at the study overall: Shared public TCR beta signatures pointed to both CMV infection and a matching HLA type.

A single record per CDR3 protein comes from TCRdb applying MiXCR to the reads. The sample lists 150,000 or so distinct CDR3 sequences, about 20% occurring once. Germline CDR1 SGHRS, CDR2 YFSETQ. The CDR3 has 13 amino acids. Notes on the study in general: Dominant in the ex vivo response were TCR beta clonotypes restricted by HLA-C and specific for CMV. Of the TCR beta families, the public ones yielded a cumulative frequency that identified carriers of CMV plus the relevant HLA.

This sequence originates from a human donor in good health (CMV status not recorded). Some clones in this sample may be carry-over from other donors' samples. The genes are TRBV5-1 and TRBJ2-3, with D unclear. Sequencing input: PBMCs. The CDR3, as DNA: TGCGCCAGCAGCTTGGACAGCACAGATATGCAGTATTTT. It is translated as CASSLDSTDMQYF.